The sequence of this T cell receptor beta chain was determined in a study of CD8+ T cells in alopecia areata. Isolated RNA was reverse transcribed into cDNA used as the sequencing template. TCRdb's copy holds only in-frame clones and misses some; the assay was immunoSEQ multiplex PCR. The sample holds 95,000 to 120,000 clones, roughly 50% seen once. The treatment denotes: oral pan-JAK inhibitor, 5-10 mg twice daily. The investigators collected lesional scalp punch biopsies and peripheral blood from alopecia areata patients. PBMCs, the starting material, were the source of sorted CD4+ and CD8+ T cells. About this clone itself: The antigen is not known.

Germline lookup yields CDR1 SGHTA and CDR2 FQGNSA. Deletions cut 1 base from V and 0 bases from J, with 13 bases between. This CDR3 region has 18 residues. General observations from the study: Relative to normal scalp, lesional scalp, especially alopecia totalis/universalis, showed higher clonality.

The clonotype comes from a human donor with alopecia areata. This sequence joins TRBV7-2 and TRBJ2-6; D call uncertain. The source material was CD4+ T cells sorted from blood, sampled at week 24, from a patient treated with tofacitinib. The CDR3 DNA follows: TGTGCCAGCAGCTTAGGTGGCAGTGCTCTCTCTGGGGCCAACGTCCTGACTTTC. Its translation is CASSLGGSALSGANVLTF.